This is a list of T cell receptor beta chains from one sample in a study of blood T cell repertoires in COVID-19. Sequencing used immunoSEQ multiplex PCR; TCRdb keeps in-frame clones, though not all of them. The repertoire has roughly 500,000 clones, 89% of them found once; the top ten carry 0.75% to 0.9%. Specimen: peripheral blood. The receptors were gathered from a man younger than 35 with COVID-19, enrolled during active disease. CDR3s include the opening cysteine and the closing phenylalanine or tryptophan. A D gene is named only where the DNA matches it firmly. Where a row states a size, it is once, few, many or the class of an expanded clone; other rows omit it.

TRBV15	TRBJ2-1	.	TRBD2	CATAGGDYNEQFF	TGTGCCACCGCGGGGGGGGACTACAATGAGCAGTTCTTC
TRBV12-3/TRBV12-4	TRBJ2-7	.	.	CASRTLGGEQYF	TGTGCCAGCAGAACACTAGGGGGCGAGCAGTACTTC
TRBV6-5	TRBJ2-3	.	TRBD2	CASSRLAGSTDTQYF	TGTGCCAGCAGCCGACTAGCGGGCAGTACAGATACGCAGTATTTT
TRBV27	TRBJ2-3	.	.	CASSLIAGSTDTQYF	TGTGCCAGCAGTTTAATCGCAGGTAGCACAGATACGCAGTATTTT
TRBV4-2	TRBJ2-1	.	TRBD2	CASELAGVPYNEQFF	TGTGCCAGCGAACTAGCGGGGGTCCCCTACAATGAGCAGTTCTTC
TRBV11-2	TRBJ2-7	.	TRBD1	CASSRDRLYEQYF	TGTGCCAGCAGCCGGGACAGATTGTACGAGCAGTACTTC
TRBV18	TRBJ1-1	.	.	CASSRAGGTEAFF	TGTGCCAGCTCGAGGGCCGGGGGCACTGAAGCTTTCTTT
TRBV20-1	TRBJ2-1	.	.	CSAAPVDEQFF	TGCAGTGCTGCGCCCGTGGATGAGCAGTTCTTC
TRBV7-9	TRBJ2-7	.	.	CASSPHGDYEQYF	TGTGCCAGCAGCCCTCACGGGGACTACGAGCAGTACTTC
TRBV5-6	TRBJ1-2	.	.	CASSPNGLLGSGYTF	TGTGCCAGCAGCCCGAACGGATTATTGGGGAGTGGCTACACCTTC
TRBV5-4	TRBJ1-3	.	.	CASSAKDGGSGNTIYF	TGTGCCAGCAGCGCTAAAGACGGAGGCTCTGGAAACACCATATATTTT
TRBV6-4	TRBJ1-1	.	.	CASSGEERNTEAFF	TGTGCCAGCTCCGGGGAAGAGAGGAACACTGAAGCTTTCTTT
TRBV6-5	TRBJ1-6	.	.	CASSDFAYNSPLHF	TGTGCCTCGAGCGATTTCGCCTATAATTCACCCCTCCACTTT
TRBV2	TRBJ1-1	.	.	CASGLITEAFF	TGTGCCAGTGGACTTATTACTGAAGCTTTCTTT
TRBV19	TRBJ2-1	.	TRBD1	CASSISQGARNEQFF	TGTGCCAGTAGTATCTCACAGGGGGCGCGGAATGAGCAGTTCTTC
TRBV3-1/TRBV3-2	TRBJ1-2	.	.	CASSQGGVIGYTF	TGTGCCAGCAGCCAGGGGGGGGTGATAGGCTACACCTTC
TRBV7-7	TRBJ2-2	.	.	CASSRYLGQNTGELFF	TGTGCTAGCAGCCGATACCTCGGACAGAACACCGGGGAGCTGTTTTTT
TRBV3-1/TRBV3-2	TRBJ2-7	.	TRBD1	CASGGQGAYEQYF	TGTGCCAGCGGCGGACAGGGGGCCTACGAGCAGTACTTC
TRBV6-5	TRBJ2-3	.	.	CASSPGKLPDTQYF	TGTGCCAGCAGTCCAGGGAAATTACCAGATACGCAGTATTTT
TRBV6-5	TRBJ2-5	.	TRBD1	CASRLTGGGGETQYF	TGTGCCAGCAGGCTCACAGGGGGCGGCGGGGAGACCCAGTACTTC
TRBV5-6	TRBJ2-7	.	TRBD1	CASSRTGATYEQYF	TGTGCCAGCAGCCGGACAGGGGCCACCTACGAGCAGTACTTC
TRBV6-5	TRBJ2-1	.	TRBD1	CASSGQGSSYNEQFF	TGTGCCAGCAGCGGACAGGGCAGCTCCTACAATGAGCAGTTCTTC
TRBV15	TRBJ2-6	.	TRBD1	CATSRGQGSGANVLTF	TGTGCCACCAGCAGAGGACAGGGCTCTGGGGCCAACGTCCTGACTTTC
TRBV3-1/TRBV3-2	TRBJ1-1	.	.	CASSYRDTEAFF	TGTGCCAGCAGCTACCGGGACACTGAAGCTTTCTTT
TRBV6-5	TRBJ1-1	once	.	CASSDTPNTEAFF	TGTGCCAGCTCCGACACCCCGAACACTGAAGCTTTCTTT
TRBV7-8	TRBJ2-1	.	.	CASSLDMTGGEQFF	TGTGCCAGCAGCTTAGATATGACAGGAGGTGAGCAGTTCTTC
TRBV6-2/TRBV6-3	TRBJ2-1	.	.	CASSWSSVYNEQFF	TGTGCCAGCAGTTGGTCTAGCGTCTACAATGAGCAGTTCTTC
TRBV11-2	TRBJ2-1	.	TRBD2	CASSLFVAGNYNEQFF	TGTGCCAGCAGCTTATTCGTAGCGGGTAACTACAATGAGCAGTTCTTC
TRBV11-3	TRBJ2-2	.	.	CASSLIGGTGELFF	TGTGCCAGCAGCTTAATTGGCGGCACCGGGGAGCTGTTTTTT
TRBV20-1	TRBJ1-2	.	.	CSARDQYGYTF	TGCAGTGCTAGAGATCAGTATGGCTACACCTTC
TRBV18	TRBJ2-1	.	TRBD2	CASSPPELAATEQFF	TGTGCCAGCTCACCACCGGAACTAGCGGCAACCGAGCAGTTCTTC
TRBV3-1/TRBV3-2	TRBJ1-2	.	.	CASALRGRDGYTF	TGTGCCAGCGCACTAAGGGGGAGGGATGGCTACACCTTC
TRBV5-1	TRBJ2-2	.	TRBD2	CASRTSGGAGTGELFF	TGCGCCAGCAGGACTAGCGGGGGGGCCGGCACCGGGGAGCTGTTTTTT
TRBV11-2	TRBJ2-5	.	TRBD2	CASSFLGTSGGVSQTQYF	TGTGCCAGCAGCTTTCTTGGGACTAGCGGGGGGGTGTCGCAGACCCAGTACTTC
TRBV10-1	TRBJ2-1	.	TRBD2	CASSDPGLAGGEQFF	TGCGCCAGCAGTGACCCAGGACTAGCGGGAGGTGAGCAGTTCTTC
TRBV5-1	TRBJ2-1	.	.	CASSLGRDDSYNEQFF	TGCGCCAGCAGCTTGGGGCGGGATGACTCCTACAATGAGCAGTTCTTC
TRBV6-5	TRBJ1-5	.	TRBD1	CASGTGDGQPQHF	TGTGCCAGCGGTACAGGGGATGGTCAGCCCCAGCATTTT
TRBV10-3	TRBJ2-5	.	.	CAISEKDLKETQYF	TGTGCCATCAGTGAAAAGGACTTAAAAGAGACCCAGTACTTC
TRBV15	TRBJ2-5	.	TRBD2	CATSRVSLGLAGSFQETQYF	TGTGCCACCAGCAGAGTAAGTCTTGGACTAGCGGGGAGCTTCCAAGAGACCCAGTACTTC
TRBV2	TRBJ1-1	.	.	CASSAQGPSAFF	TGTGCCAGCAGTGCCCAGGGGCCGTCGGCTTTCTTT
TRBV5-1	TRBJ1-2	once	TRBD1	CASSPPESDRVGYTF	TGCGCCAGCAGCCCACCGGAATCGGACAGGGTTGGCTACACCTTC
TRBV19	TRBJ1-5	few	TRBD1	CASSPGTGTSNQPQHF	TGTGCCAGTAGTCCGGGGACAGGGACTAGCAATCAGCCCCAGCATTTT
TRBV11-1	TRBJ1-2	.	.	CASSLGQPYGYTF	TGTGCCAGCAGCTTAGGACAGCCCTATGGCTACACCTTC
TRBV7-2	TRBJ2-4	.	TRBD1	CASSLEGQGASKNIQYF	TGTGCCAGCAGCTTAGAGGGACAGGGGGCTAGCAAAAACATTCAGTACTTC
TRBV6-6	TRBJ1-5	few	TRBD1	CASTKGQGAQPQHF	TGTGCCAGCACCAAGGGACAGGGAGCTCAGCCCCAGCATTTT
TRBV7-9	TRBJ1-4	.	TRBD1	CASSQRGLGNEKLFF	TGTGCCAGCAGCCAGAGGGGGCTGGGTAATGAAAAACTGTTTTTT
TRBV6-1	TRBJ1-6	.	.	CASSEKGGRVYSPLHF	TGTGCCAGCAGTGAAAAAGGGGGGAGGGTTTATTCACCCCTCCACTTT
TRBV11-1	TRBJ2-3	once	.	CASSLAISTDTQYF	TGTGCCAGCAGCTTAGCCATTAGCACAGATACGCAGTATTTT
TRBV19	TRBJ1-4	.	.	CASSIGLRSTNEKLFF	TGTGCCAGTAGTATAGGTTTAAGGAGCACTAATGAAAAACTGTTTTTT
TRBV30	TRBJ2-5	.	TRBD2	CAWSRGLAVQETQYF	TGTGCCTGGAGTAGGGGACTAGCGGTCCAAGAGACCCAGTACTTC
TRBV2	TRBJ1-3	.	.	CASTERDWTGNTIYF	TGTGCCAGCACCGAGCGGGATTGGACAGGAAACACCATATATTTT
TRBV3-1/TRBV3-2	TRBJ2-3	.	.	CASSPAPSTDTQYF	TGTGCCAGCAGTCCAGCGCCTAGCACAGATACGCAGTATTTT